Listed below are T cell receptor beta chains from one sample, sequenced in a study of blood T cells in healthy people across ages. TCRdb analysed the 5' RACE reads with MiXCR anew, one entry per CDR3 protein. The sample has about 640,000 distinct CDR3 sequences, roughly 53% seen once. Source material: blood. The receptor source for this set is a man aged 55 to 70 in good health. Each CDR3 is given with its conserved first and last residue. The order of the fields is CDR3 protein, CDR3 DNA, J gene, V gene, clone size, D gene. A D gene is named only where the DNA matches it firmly. Clone size is stated in some rows and not others, as once, few, many or a class when expanded.

CDR3 protein: CASRDRGQETQYF
CDR3 DNA: TGTGCCAGCAGGGACAGGGGTCAAGAGACCCAGTACTTC
J gene: TRBJ2-5
V gene: TRBV6-1
clone size: many
D gene: TRBD1

CDR3 protein: CASSSSARGKLFF
CDR3 DNA: TGTGCCAGCAGCTCCAGCGCTCGGGGTAAACTGTTTTTT
J gene: TRBJ1-4
V gene: TRBV7-2
clone size: few
D gene: .

CDR3 protein: CSARDAGGGRTGYTF
CDR3 DNA: TGCAGTGCCCGAGATGCGGGGGGAGGTAGGACTGGCTACACCTTC
J gene: TRBJ1-2
V gene: TRBV20-1
clone size: .
D gene: .

CDR3 protein: CASSYSGTSGGIGTQYF
CDR3 DNA: TGTGCCAGCAGCTACTCCGGGACTAGCGGGGGAATTGGGACCCAGTACTTC
J gene: TRBJ2-5
V gene: TRBV4-2
clone size: few
D gene: TRBD2

CDR3 protein: CASSLPVNNEQFF
CDR3 DNA: TGCGCCAGCAGCTTGCCCGTAAACAATGAGCAGTTCTTC
J gene: TRBJ2-1
V gene: TRBV5-1
clone size: few
D gene: .

CDR3 protein: CASSSQLDTEAFF
CDR3 DNA: TGTGCCAGCAGCTCCCAGTTGGACACTGAAGCTTTCTTT
J gene: TRBJ1-1
V gene: TRBV7-7
clone size: .
D gene: .

CDR3 protein: CASSTFGQGLTGELFF
CDR3 DNA: TGCGCCAGCAGCACCTTCGGACAGGGTCTCACCGGGGAGCTGTTTTTT
J gene: TRBJ2-2
V gene: TRBV5-1
clone size: .
D gene: TRBD1

CDR3 protein: CASSLGLAAFYEQYF
CDR3 DNA: TGTGCCAGCAGCCTAGGACTAGCGGCGTTCTACGAGCAGTACTTC
J gene: TRBJ2-7
V gene: TRBV3-1
clone size: .
D gene: TRBD2

CDR3 protein: CATSEGQSYGYTF
CDR3 DNA: TGTGCCACCAGCGAAGGACAGTCATATGGCTACACCTTC
J gene: TRBJ1-2
V gene: TRBV15
clone size: .
D gene: .

CDR3 protein: CSAGRKGSYEQYF
CDR3 DNA: TGCAGCGCCGGGAGGAAAGGGAGCTACGAGCAGTACTTC
J gene: TRBJ2-7
V gene: TRBV29-1
clone size: .
D gene: TRBD2

CDR3 protein: CASTAGWQGGYNEQFF
CDR3 DNA: TGTGCCAGCACGGCCGGATGGCAGGGGGGCTACAATGAGCAGTTCTTC
J gene: TRBJ2-1
V gene: TRBV28
clone size: .
D gene: .

CDR3 protein: CSGGGRDTEAFF
CDR3 DNA: TGCAGCGGTGGGGGGAGGGATACTGAAGCTTTCTTT
J gene: TRBJ1-1
V gene: TRBV29-1
clone size: once
D gene: .

CDR3 protein: CASIGLLPNEKLFF
CDR3 DNA: TGTGCCAGCATCGGTCTACTCCCTAATGAAAAACTGTTTTTT
J gene: TRBJ1-4
V gene: TRBV2
clone size: .
D gene: .

CDR3 protein: CASRPTSTDTQYF
CDR3 DNA: TGTGCCAGCAGACCTACTAGCACAGATACGCAGTATTTT
J gene: TRBJ2-3
V gene: TRBV6-2/TRBV6-3
clone size: .
D gene: .

CDR3 protein: CASSAAGSSGVNVLTF
CDR3 DNA: TGTGCCAGCAGCGCCGCAGGGAGCTCTGGGGTCAACGTCCTGACTTTC
J gene: TRBJ2-6
V gene: TRBV4-2
clone size: .
D gene: .

CDR3 protein: CASSQEVGDATNYGYTF
CDR3 DNA: TGCGCCAGCAGCCAAGAGGTGGGGGACGCAACTAACTATGGCTACACCTTC
J gene: TRBJ1-2
V gene: TRBV4-1
clone size: .
D gene: .

CDR3 protein: CSARGQGRMNTEAFF
CDR3 DNA: TGCAGTGCTAGGGGTCAGGGGCGAATGAACACTGAAGCTTTCTTT
J gene: TRBJ1-1
V gene: TRBV20-1
clone size: .
D gene: .

CDR3 protein: CSVRTSGGMGTGELFF
CDR3 DNA: TGCAGCGTCCGGACTAGCGGTGGAATGGGCACCGGGGAGCTGTTTTTT
J gene: TRBJ2-2
V gene: TRBV29-1
clone size: many
D gene: TRBD2

CDR3 protein: CASSQARFDTQYF
CDR3 DNA: TGTGCCAGCAGCCAAGCCCGGTTTGATACGCAGTATTTT
J gene: TRBJ2-3
V gene: TRBV7-2
clone size: .
D gene: .

CDR3 protein: CASSIDISGYTF
CDR3 DNA: TGTGCCAGCAGTATTGACATAAGCGGCTACACCTTC
J gene: TRBJ1-2
V gene: TRBV11-3
clone size: .
D gene: .

CDR3 protein: CSVTSGSTDTQYF
CDR3 DNA: TGCAGCGTTACATCAGGGAGCACAGATACGCAGTATTTT
J gene: TRBJ2-3
V gene: TRBV29-1
clone size: few
D gene: .

CDR3 protein: CASSQGGVPSYNSPLHF
CDR3 DNA: TGTGCCAGCAGCCAAGGAGGGGTGCCCTCCTATAATTCACCCCTCCACTTT
J gene: TRBJ1-6
V gene: TRBV5-6
clone size: .
D gene: .

CDR3 protein: CATYRGSDYGYTF
CDR3 DNA: TGTGCCACGTACAGGGGTTCGGACTATGGCTACACCTTC
J gene: TRBJ1-2
V gene: TRBV24-1
clone size: .
D gene: TRBD1

CDR3 protein: CASSPAQVRETQYF
CDR3 DNA: TGCGCCAGCAGCCCCGCGCAGGTTAGAGAGACCCAGTACTTC
J gene: TRBJ2-5
V gene: TRBV5-1
clone size: .
D gene: .

CDR3 protein: CASSLSQGSGNQPQHF
CDR3 DNA: TGTGCCAGCAGCTTAAGCCAGGGGTCCGGCAATCAGCCCCAGCATTTT
J gene: TRBJ1-5
V gene: TRBV7-2
clone size: .
D gene: .

CDR3 protein: CASAGGQAGVVYNEQFF
CDR3 DNA: TGTGCCAGCGCGGGGGGCCAAGCGGGGGTGGTGTACAATGAGCAGTTCTTC
J gene: TRBJ2-1
V gene: TRBV6-2/TRBV6-3
clone size: .
D gene: TRBD2

CDR3 protein: CASTSFRQGVNIQYF
CDR3 DNA: TGTGCCAGCACTTCATTTCGGCAGGGGGTGAACATTCAGTACTTC
J gene: TRBJ2-4
V gene: TRBV5-6
clone size: few
D gene: TRBD1

CDR3 protein: CASSLAVSSGANVLTF
CDR3 DNA: TGTGCCAGCAGCTTGGCCGTTAGCTCTGGGGCCAACGTCCTGACTTTC
J gene: TRBJ2-6
V gene: TRBV5-4
clone size: .
D gene: .

CDR3 protein: CASSPGTEENIQYF
CDR3 DNA: TGTGCCAGCAGCCCCGGGACAGAGGAAAACATTCAGTACTTC
J gene: TRBJ2-4
V gene: TRBV6-6
clone size: .
D gene: TRBD1

CDR3 protein: CSVDRASEAFF
CDR3 DNA: TGCAGTGTTGACAGGGCCTCTGAAGCTTTCTTT
J gene: TRBJ1-1
V gene: TRBV20-1
clone size: many
D gene: TRBD1

CDR3 protein: CASSQDTGGKTQYF
CDR3 DNA: TGTGCCAGCAGCCAAGATACAGGGGGGAAGACCCAGTACTTC
J gene: TRBJ2-5
V gene: TRBV4-2
clone size: .
D gene: TRBD1

CDR3 protein: CASSLDIAEAFF
CDR3 DNA: TGTGCCAGCAGTTTGGATATAGCAGAAGCTTTCTTT
J gene: TRBJ1-1
V gene: TRBV12-3/TRBV12-4
clone size: .
D gene: .

CDR3 protein: CASSLVGQGLRSTIYF
CDR3 DNA: TGTGCCAGCAGTTTAGTGGGACAGGGACTTAGATCCACCATATATTTT
J gene: TRBJ1-3
V gene: TRBV12-3/TRBV12-4
clone size: .
D gene: TRBD1

CDR3 protein: CASGLDRTSGVIYTEAFF
CDR3 DNA: TGTGCTAGTGGTTTGGACAGGACTAGCGGGGTCATTTACACTGAAGCTTTCTTT
J gene: TRBJ1-1
V gene: TRBV12-5
clone size: once
D gene: .

CDR3 protein: CASGGIQETQYF
CDR3 DNA: TGTGCCAGTGGGGGGATCCAAGAGACCCAGTACTTC
J gene: TRBJ2-5
V gene: TRBV11-2
clone size: .
D gene: .

CDR3 protein: CASSSGRSRETQYF
CDR3 DNA: TGTGCCAGCAGTTCGGGACGGAGCAGGGAGACCCAGTACTTC
J gene: TRBJ2-5
V gene: TRBV6-2/TRBV6-3
clone size: few
D gene: .

CDR3 protein: CASSQAGVSYEQFF
CDR3 DNA: TGTGCCAGCAGTCAAGCCGGGGTTTCCTACGAGCAGTTCTTC
J gene: TRBJ2-1
V gene: TRBV6-5
clone size: .
D gene: .

CDR3 protein: CASSESTSGAHEQYF
CDR3 DNA: TGCGCCAGCAGTGAGTCGACTAGCGGGGCCCACGAGCAGTACTTC
J gene: TRBJ2-7
V gene: TRBV10-1
clone size: .
D gene: TRBD2

CDR3 protein: CASSREGLANYEQYF
CDR3 DNA: TGTGCCAGCAGCAGGGAGGGACTAGCGAACTACGAGCAGTACTTC
J gene: TRBJ2-7
V gene: TRBV7-2
clone size: .
D gene: TRBD2

CDR3 protein: CAISELTGGPYEQYF
CDR3 DNA: TGTGCCATCAGTGAGTTGACAGGCGGTCCCTACGAGCAGTACTTC
J gene: TRBJ2-7
V gene: TRBV10-3
clone size: few
D gene: .

CDR3 protein: CASSLWESSYNEQFF
CDR3 DNA: TGTGCCAGCAGCTTGTGGGAGAGCTCCTACAATGAGCAGTTCTTC
J gene: TRBJ2-1
V gene: TRBV7-2
clone size: .
D gene: .

CDR3 protein: CAISEVTGENTEAFF
CDR3 DNA: TGTGCCATCAGTGAGGTCACAGGGGAGAACACTGAAGCTTTCTTT
J gene: TRBJ1-1
V gene: TRBV10-3
clone size: .
D gene: TRBD1

CDR3 protein: CASQDNWDTGELFF
CDR3 DNA: TGTGCCAGCCAGGACAACTGGGACACCGGGGAGCTGTTTTTT
J gene: TRBJ2-2
V gene: TRBV3-1
clone size: .
D gene: .

CDR3 protein: CSALEPTDRERYNEQFF
CDR3 DNA: TGCAGTGCGCTTGAGCCGACGGACAGGGAGCGGTACAATGAGCAGTTCTTC
J gene: TRBJ2-1
V gene: TRBV20-1
clone size: few
D gene: TRBD1

CDR3 protein: CSVGRTDNGQFF
CDR3 DNA: TGCAGCGTTGGTCGGACGGACAATGGGCAGTTCTTC
J gene: TRBJ2-1
V gene: TRBV29-1
clone size: .
D gene: .

CDR3 protein: CAAQIGTGELFF
CDR3 DNA: TGTGCCGCCCAGATCGGCACCGGGGAGCTGTTTTTT
J gene: TRBJ2-2
V gene: TRBV28
clone size: many
D gene: .

CDR3 protein: CASSWDSSNYGYTF
CDR3 DNA: TGCGCCAGCAGCTGGGACAGTTCTAACTATGGCTACACCTTC
J gene: TRBJ1-2
V gene: TRBV5-1
clone size: few
D gene: TRBD1

CDR3 protein: CASSQDGGPRISLTQNIQYF
CDR3 DNA: TGCGCCAGCAGCCAAGACGGTGGACCAAGAATCAGCCTAACCCAAAACATTCAGTACTTC
J gene: TRBJ2-4
V gene: TRBV4-1
clone size: .
D gene: .

CDR3 protein: CASSFGNRRDSPLHF
CDR3 DNA: TGTGCCAGCAGCTTCGGGAACCGGAGGGATTCACCCCTCCACTTT
J gene: TRBJ1-6
V gene: TRBV7-2
clone size: few
D gene: .

CDR3 protein: CASSPKTSAGTGELFF
CDR3 DNA: TGTGCCAGCAGTCCGAAGACTAGCGCGGGCACCGGGGAGCTGTTTTTT
J gene: TRBJ2-2
V gene: TRBV14
clone size: .
D gene: TRBD2

CDR3 protein: CASSLGRGVNEQFF
CDR3 DNA: TGTGCCAGCAGCTTAGGGCGGGGGGTGAATGAGCAGTTCTTC
J gene: TRBJ2-1
V gene: TRBV7-2
clone size: once
D gene: TRBD2

CDR3 protein: CASSLNPGRYGYTF
CDR3 DNA: TGCGCCAGCAGCTTGAACCCAGGGAGGTATGGCTACACCTTC
J gene: TRBJ1-2
V gene: TRBV5-1
clone size: .
D gene: .

CDR3 protein: CSARAPKAANYGYTF
CDR3 DNA: TGCAGTGCTAGGGCCCCAAAAGCGGCTAACTATGGCTACACCTTC
J gene: TRBJ1-2
V gene: TRBV20-1
clone size: .
D gene: .